Here is one T cell receptor beta chain with its context. Its antigen remains unidentified. Deletions cut 6 bases from V and 3 bases from J, with 17 bases between. This CDR3 contains 15 residues. Germline V lookup: CDR1 MNHEY, CDR2 SVGAGI. The sample comes from a study of shared clonotypes between healthy human individuals. For every subset, genomic DNA was evenly distributed across several immunoSEQ plates. Profiled with immunoSEQ multiplex PCR; TCRdb holds only in-frame clones, not every one. The table records 760,000 or so clones, 90% to 98% of them present only once. Study conclusions and caveats: An effect of sequencing depth on clonotype sharing among donors was expected.

Naive-designated CD8 cells lacked CD45RO, were positively enriched for CCR7, and omitted terminally differentiated effector memory CD45RA+ cells. The chain joins TRBV6-5 to TRBJ1-1; no reliable D call. The TCR comes from a man aged 25 to 45 in good health. Sequencing was performed on naive CD8+ T cells sorted from blood. CDR3: CASSRAGSYDTEAFF. CDR3 bases: TGTGCCAGCAGCCGGGCAGGTTCATACGACACTGAAGCTTTCTTT.